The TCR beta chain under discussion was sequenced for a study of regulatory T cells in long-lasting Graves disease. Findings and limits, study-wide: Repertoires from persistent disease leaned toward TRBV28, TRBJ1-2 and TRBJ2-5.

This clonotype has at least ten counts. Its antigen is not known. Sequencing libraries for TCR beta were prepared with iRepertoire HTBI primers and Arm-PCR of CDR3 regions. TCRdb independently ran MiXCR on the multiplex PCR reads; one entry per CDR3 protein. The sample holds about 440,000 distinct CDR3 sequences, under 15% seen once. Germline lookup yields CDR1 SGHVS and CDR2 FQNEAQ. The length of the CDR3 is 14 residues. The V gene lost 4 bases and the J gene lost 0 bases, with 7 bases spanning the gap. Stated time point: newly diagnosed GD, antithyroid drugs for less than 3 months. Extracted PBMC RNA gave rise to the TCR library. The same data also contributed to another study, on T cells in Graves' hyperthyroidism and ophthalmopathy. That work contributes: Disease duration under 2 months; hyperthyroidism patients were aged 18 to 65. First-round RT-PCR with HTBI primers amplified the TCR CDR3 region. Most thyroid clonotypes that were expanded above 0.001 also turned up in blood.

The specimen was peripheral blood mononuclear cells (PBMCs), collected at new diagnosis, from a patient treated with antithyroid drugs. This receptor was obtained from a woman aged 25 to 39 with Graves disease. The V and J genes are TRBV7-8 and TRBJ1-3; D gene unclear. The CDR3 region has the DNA TGTGCCAGCAGCTGGAGGGTCTCTGGAAACACCATATATTTT. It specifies CASSWRVSGNTIYF.